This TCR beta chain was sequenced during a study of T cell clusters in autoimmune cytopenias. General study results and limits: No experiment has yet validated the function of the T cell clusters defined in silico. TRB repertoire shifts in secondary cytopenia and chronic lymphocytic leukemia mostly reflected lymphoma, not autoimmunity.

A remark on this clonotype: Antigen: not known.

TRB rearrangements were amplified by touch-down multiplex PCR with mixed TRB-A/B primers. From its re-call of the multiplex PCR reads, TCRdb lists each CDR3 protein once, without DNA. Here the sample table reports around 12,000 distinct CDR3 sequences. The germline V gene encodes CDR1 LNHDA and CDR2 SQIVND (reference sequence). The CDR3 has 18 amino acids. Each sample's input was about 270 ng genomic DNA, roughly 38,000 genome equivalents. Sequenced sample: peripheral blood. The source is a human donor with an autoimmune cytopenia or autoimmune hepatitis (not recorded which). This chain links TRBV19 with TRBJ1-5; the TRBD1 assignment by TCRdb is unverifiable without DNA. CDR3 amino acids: CASSFSWTGFGSAQPQHF.